The source of this TCR beta chain is a study of regulatory T cells in long-lasting Graves disease (dated by TCRdb to the early 2020s). General notes on the study: Persistent Graves' disease was defined as antithyroid drug treatment for over 5 years with persistently positive TSH receptor autoantibodies. TCR sequencing covered some 13 persistent and around 20 newly diagnosed Graves' disease patients, approximately 33 samples in total. This study used TCR sequencing and RNA sequencing of peripheral blood to compare persistent Graves' disease patients against newly diagnosed Graves' disease patients. The study was conducted in China and was registered as a clinical trial. Persistent Graves' disease patients in the clinical cohort had taken antithyroid drugs for around 11 years on average.

CDR1 DFQATT and CDR2 SNEGSKA are derived from the germline V gene (reference sequence). The CDR3 numbers 12 residues from cysteine through phenylalanine. Just CDR3 DNA is preserved here, 36 bases in frame from base 1. V is reduced by 4 bases and J by 3 bases, leaving a spacing of 10 bases between them. What the research found in general, with its limitations: The authors acknowledged the small sample size as a limitation that may reduce accuracy. Sequencing and analysis were limited to the TCR beta chain. Persistent disease showed preferential use of TRBV28, TRBJ1-2 and TRBJ2-5, whereas newly diagnosed disease favored TRBV20-1 and TRBJ2-1. The study examined only peripheral blood because the primary lesion, thyroid tissue, could not be accessed. A larger number of public clonotypes was shared among persistent patients (around 2,700) than among newly diagnosed patients (over 850). Persistent Graves' disease patients showed lower TCR Shannon entropy and fewer highly expanded clones than newly diagnosed patients, suggesting clonal expansion.

The time point label here, explained by the study, means: persistent/refractory GD, antithyroid drugs over 5 years with positive TRAb. For both TCR sequencing and RNA sequencing, RNA was extracted from PBMCs in TRIzol. The diagnosis of Graves' disease followed American Thyroid Association guidelines. The patients came from an endocrinology department in Xi'an, China. Each patient gave 7 to 9.5 milliliters of peripheral blood, collected in an EDTA anticoagulant tube. PBMCs were isolated by Ficoll Paque Plus density gradient separation without further T cell sorting. An Agilent 2100 Bioanalyzer and agarose gel were used to check RNA quality, and a NanoDrop 2000 was used to measure RNA concentration. A few counts support this clonotype. Its binding antigen is unknown. No much larger clone exists at a distance of one base, and base qualities are not known. Library construction relied on multiplex PCR. Sequencing relied on an Illumina HiSeq 4000. TCR beta libraries were built with iRepertoire HTBI primers and Arm-PCR amplification of CDR3 regions. Before sequencing, the PCR products underwent gel purification. The authors' pipeline ran thus. Gene usage analysis of CDR3 amino acid clonotypes relied on the 55 to 80 TRBV and fewer than 15 TRBJ segments identified across samples. COPE and FqMerger were used to merge filtered high-quality paired reads into contigs. Contigs were aligned with BLAST to IMGT TRBV, TRBD and TRBJ reference genes, and CDR3 was defined per IMGT. Any clonotype with a frequency above 0.1% was counted as a highly expanded clone. Shannon entropy served as the measure of repertoire diversity, while the Gini coefficient captured V-J evenness. Clonotypes shared by more than one individual were considered public. The public sequencing data were trimmed at Q25 with fastp and processed into clonotypes with MiXCR by TCRdb, which kept only in-frame beta chains. Rows merge per CDR3 protein into single entries with the most common DNA and genes. The V and J calls and clone size are TCRdb's, not the authors'. The sample table contains 300,000 to 350,000 distinct CDR3 sequences; only one count was recorded for around a fifth of them. The ten largest clonotypes hold 25% to 35% of the sample.

The sequence joins TRBV20-1 to TRBJ2-7; the D gene cannot be named for sure. The source material was peripheral blood mononuclear cells (PBMCs), sampled when the disease was refractory, from a patient treated with antithyroid drugs. The clonotype comes from a female donor with Graves disease. The DNA sequence follows: TGCAGTGCTATGTCGGGCGGCTACGAGCAGTACTTC. Its product reads: CSAMSGGYEQYF.